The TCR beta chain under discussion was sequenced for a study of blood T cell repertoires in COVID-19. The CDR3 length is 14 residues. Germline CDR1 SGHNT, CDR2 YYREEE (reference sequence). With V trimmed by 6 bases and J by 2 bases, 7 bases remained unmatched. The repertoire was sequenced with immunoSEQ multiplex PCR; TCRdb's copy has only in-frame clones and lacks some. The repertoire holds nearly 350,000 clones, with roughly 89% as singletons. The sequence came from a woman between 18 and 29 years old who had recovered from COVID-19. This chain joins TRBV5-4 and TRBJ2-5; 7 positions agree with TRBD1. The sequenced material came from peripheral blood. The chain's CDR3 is CASNLDRVQETQYF. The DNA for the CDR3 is TGTGCCAGCAACCTCGACAGGGTACAAGAGACCCAGTACTTC.